The rows below give T cell receptor beta chains drawn from one sample of a study of T cells in localized non-small cell lung cancer. Assay used: immunoSEQ multiplex PCR; TCRdb lists only in-frame clones, some missing. This table holds about 2,400 clones, less than 25% found once. Sample: normal lung tissue next to the tumor, taken before any cancer treatment. Every receptor here comes from a male donor at least 60 years old with stage I squamous cell lung carcinoma. The CDR3 runs from the conserved cysteine through the conserved F or W. A D gene is named only where the DNA matches it firmly. Where a row states a size, it is once, few, many or the class of an expanded clone; other rows omit it.

d_call: .; j_call: TRBJ1-1; v_call: TRBV30; clone_size: .; cdr3_nt: TGTGCCGCGAAACCGGGGGCGAACACTGAAGCTTTCTTT; cdr3_aa: CAAKPGANTEAFF
d_call: TRBD2; j_call: TRBJ2-1; v_call: TRBV6-8; clone_size: few; cdr3_nt: TGTGCCAGCTCGAGCGGGAGTATTGACAATGAGCAGTTCTTC; cdr3_aa: CASSSGSIDNEQFF
d_call: .; j_call: TRBJ2-2; v_call: TRBV5-1; clone_size: .; cdr3_nt: TGCGCCAGCAGCTTGGCCCCAGGGAGCGGCACCGGGGAGCTGTTTTTT; cdr3_aa: CASSLAPGSGTGELFF
d_call: .; j_call: TRBJ2-7; v_call: TRBV11-3; clone_size: few; cdr3_nt: TGTGCCAGCAGCCCGACAGGCTATTCCTACGAGCAGTACTTC; cdr3_aa: CASSPTGYSYEQYF
d_call: .; j_call: TRBJ2-3; v_call: TRBV9; clone_size: medium-sized; cdr3_nt: TGTGCCAGCAGCGTAGAAGGCGATTTGACAGATACGCAGTATTTT; cdr3_aa: CASSVEGDLTDTQYF
d_call: TRBD1; j_call: TRBJ2-1; v_call: TRBV19; clone_size: few; cdr3_nt: TGTGCCAGTAGCGAGGACAGGGGGCGCAAAAATGAGCAGTTCTTC; cdr3_aa: CASSEDRGRKNEQFF
d_call: TRBD1; j_call: TRBJ1-5; v_call: TRBV29-1; clone_size: once; cdr3_nt: TGCAGCGCCGGACAGGAAAATCAGCCCCAGCATTTT; cdr3_aa: CSAGQENQPQHF
d_call: TRBD1; j_call: TRBJ1-4; v_call: TRBV19; clone_size: .; cdr3_nt: TGTGCCAGTAGTAGAAGGGGGCAGGGTGAAAAACTGTTTTTT; cdr3_aa: CASSRRGQGEKLFF
d_call: TRBD1; j_call: TRBJ1-1; v_call: TRBV6-8; clone_size: few; cdr3_nt: TGTGCCATCAGGGACAGGGAATCACACACTGAAGCTTTCTTT; cdr3_aa: CAIRDRESHTEAFF
d_call: .; j_call: TRBJ1-5; v_call: TRBV6-8; clone_size: medium-sized; cdr3_nt: TGTGCCAGCAACGATGGTCAAGCAGGGGCGGCTCAGCCCCAGCATTTT; cdr3_aa: CASNDGQAGAAQPQHF
d_call: .; j_call: TRBJ2-3; v_call: TRBV18; clone_size: .; cdr3_nt: TGTGCCAGCTCACCCGGGACCTTAGCCACAGATACGCAGTATTTT; cdr3_aa: CASSPGTLATDTQYF
d_call: .; j_call: TRBJ2-7; v_call: TRBV12-5; clone_size: few; cdr3_nt: TGTGCCAGCCGAGGGGTTCTCTACGAGCAGTACTTC; cdr3_aa: CASRGVLYEQYF
d_call: .; j_call: TRBJ1-1; v_call: TRBV28; clone_size: few; cdr3_nt: TGTGCCAGCAGCACCGTAGGGTGGAACACTGAAGCTTTCTTT; cdr3_aa: CASSTVGWNTEAFF
d_call: TRBD1; j_call: TRBJ2-2; v_call: TRBV6-8; clone_size: medium-sized; cdr3_nt: TGTGCCAGCAGCTACTACAGGGACAGGTCTACCGGGGAGCTGTTTTTT; cdr3_aa: CASSYYRDRSTGELFF
d_call: TRBD1; j_call: TRBJ2-3; v_call: TRBV19; clone_size: large; cdr3_nt: TGTGCCAGTAGTACCGGGACAGGGGAGACAGATACGCAGTATTTT; cdr3_aa: CASSTGTGETDTQYF
d_call: .; j_call: TRBJ2-2; v_call: TRBV6-8; clone_size: .; cdr3_nt: TGTGCCAGCAGCGGGACGGACCCACCCGGGGAGCTGTTTTTT; cdr3_aa: CASSGTDPPGELFF
d_call: .; j_call: TRBJ1-1; v_call: TRBV9; clone_size: once; cdr3_nt: TGTGCCAGCAGCAAGGGGGAGACTGAAGCTTTCTTT; cdr3_aa: CASSKGETEAFF
d_call: .; j_call: TRBJ2-7; v_call: TRBV11-3; clone_size: medium-sized; cdr3_nt: TGTGCCAGCAGCTCCTATACAGGGATAAGCTCCTACGAGCAGTACTTC; cdr3_aa: CASSSYTGISSYEQYF
d_call: TRBD2; j_call: TRBJ2-2; v_call: TRBV11-3; clone_size: .; cdr3_nt: TGTGCCAGCAGCTTAGTCGGGGGGATCGGCACCGGGGAGCTGTTTTTT; cdr3_aa: CASSLVGGIGTGELFF
d_call: .; j_call: TRBJ1-2; v_call: TRBV30; clone_size: .; cdr3_nt: TGTGCCTGGAGTGAGCGAGAGGACTATGGCTACACCTTC; cdr3_aa: CAWSEREDYGYTF
d_call: TRBD2; j_call: TRBJ2-5; v_call: TRBV6-8; clone_size: medium-sized; cdr3_nt: TGTGCCAGCAGTTACGACCCAGCGGGGGGGCAAGAGACCCAGTACTTC; cdr3_aa: CASSYDPAGGQETQYF
d_call: .; j_call: TRBJ2-7; v_call: TRBV5-1; clone_size: .; cdr3_nt: TGCGCCAGCAGACCGTCAGGACAGCTAAACTACGAGCAGTACTTC; cdr3_aa: CASRPSGQLNYEQYF
d_call: .; j_call: TRBJ2-7; v_call: TRBV11-3; clone_size: .; cdr3_nt: TGTGCCAGCAGCCCCGAGGACTCTCCTCGGGAGCAGTACTTC; cdr3_aa: CASSPEDSPREQYF
d_call: .; j_call: TRBJ2-3; v_call: TRBV30; clone_size: .; cdr3_nt: TGTGCCTGGAGTGAAGGGGTTGATGCAGATACGCAGTATTTT; cdr3_aa: CAWSEGVDADTQYF
d_call: .; j_call: TRBJ2-3; v_call: TRBV15; clone_size: few; cdr3_nt: TGTGCCACCAGCAGAGATTGGGTGGTTAGAGGAGATACGCAGTATTTT; cdr3_aa: CATSRDWVVRGDTQYF
d_call: .; j_call: TRBJ1-2; v_call: TRBV12-5; clone_size: .; cdr3_nt: TGTGCTAGTGGTTTGGACCTTATCGGGGCGCAAGGTGGCTACACCTTC; cdr3_aa: CASGLDLIGAQGGYTF
d_call: .; j_call: TRBJ1-5; v_call: TRBV9; clone_size: .; cdr3_nt: TGTGCCAGCAGGACGGACGATCAGCCCCAGCATTTT; cdr3_aa: CASRTDDQPQHF
d_call: .; j_call: TRBJ1-1; v_call: TRBV5-1; clone_size: few; cdr3_nt: TGCGCCAGCAGGGGGCTCCGGTACGACACTGAAGCTTTCTTT; cdr3_aa: CASRGLRYDTEAFF
d_call: .; j_call: TRBJ1-2; v_call: TRBV6-8; clone_size: .; cdr3_nt: TGTGCCAGCACCCCAACGCCTCAGGGGACCTACGGCTACACCTTC; cdr3_aa: CASTPTPQGTYGYTF
d_call: .; j_call: TRBJ2-3; v_call: TRBV6-8; clone_size: medium-sized; cdr3_nt: TGTGCCAGCCTTCGAGAGGCAGCGAACACAGATACGCAGTATTTT; cdr3_aa: CASLREAANTDTQYF
d_call: .; j_call: TRBJ2-1; v_call: TRBV18; clone_size: few; cdr3_nt: TGTGCCAGCTCCCCCCTAGCGACGACCTACAATGAGCAGTTCTTC; cdr3_aa: CASSPLATTYNEQFF
d_call: .; j_call: TRBJ1-3; v_call: TRBV5-1; clone_size: .; cdr3_nt: TGCGCCAGCAGCCCTCGGACAAGGCTTACTGGAAACACCATATATTTT; cdr3_aa: CASSPRTRLTGNTIYF
d_call: .; j_call: TRBJ1-2; v_call: TRBV9; clone_size: .; cdr3_nt: TGTGCCAGCAGTGATAACAGCTATGGCTACACCTTC; cdr3_aa: CASSDNSYGYTF
d_call: TRBD2; j_call: TRBJ2-1; v_call: TRBV6-7; clone_size: .; cdr3_nt: TGTGCCAGCAGTTACTCGACAGCGGGACTAATAGGGAATGAGCAGTTCTTC; cdr3_aa: CASSYSTAGLIGNEQFF
d_call: TRBD2; j_call: TRBJ2-7; v_call: TRBV12-5; clone_size: few; cdr3_nt: TGTGCCAGCCGGACTAGCGGGGGGCTGTACGAGCAGTACTTC; cdr3_aa: CASRTSGGLYEQYF
d_call: .; j_call: TRBJ2-1; v_call: TRBV19; clone_size: .; cdr3_nt: TGTGCCAGTAGTATCTGGACTATCCTTAAAGACCACAATGAGCAGTTCTTC; cdr3_aa: CASSIWTILKDHNEQFF
d_call: .; j_call: TRBJ2-1; v_call: TRBV4-1; clone_size: medium-sized; cdr3_nt: TGCGCCAGCAGCCTAGTTGGGAATGAGCAGTTCTTC; cdr3_aa: CASSLVGNEQFF
d_call: .; j_call: TRBJ2-3; v_call: TRBV30; clone_size: few; cdr3_nt: TGTGCCTGGAATACCGCCTTCACAGATACGCAGTATTTT; cdr3_aa: CAWNTAFTDTQYF
d_call: .; j_call: TRBJ1-1; v_call: TRBV6-8; clone_size: .; cdr3_nt: TGTGCCACTAGGGTGAGAGGGGACACTGAAGCTTTCTTT; cdr3_aa: CATRVRGDTEAFF
d_call: .; j_call: TRBJ2-4; v_call: TRBV14; clone_size: .; cdr3_nt: TGTGCCAGCAGCCAAGCTCCAACCAGTAATCCCAAAAACATTCAGTACTTC; cdr3_aa: CASSQAPTSNPKNIQYF
d_call: .; j_call: TRBJ1-3; v_call: TRBV25-1; clone_size: .; cdr3_nt: TGTGCCAGCAGTGGTGGGGTCGGGAACACCATATATTTT; cdr3_aa: CASSGGVGNTIYF
d_call: .; j_call: TRBJ2-1; v_call: TRBV9; clone_size: few; cdr3_nt: TGTGCCAGTCAGGGTGGATCCCTCTCGGGTGAGCAGTTCTTC; cdr3_aa: CASQGGSLSGEQFF
d_call: .; j_call: TRBJ1-5; v_call: TRBV18; clone_size: .; cdr3_nt: TGTGCCAGCTCACCCATTCATAGCAATCAGCCCCAGCATTTT; cdr3_aa: CASSPIHSNQPQHF
d_call: .; j_call: TRBJ2-1; v_call: TRBV11-3; clone_size: medium-sized; cdr3_nt: TGTGCCAGCAGTTCCGGGCAGGGGATGGTCGGTGAGCAGTTCTTC; cdr3_aa: CASSSGQGMVGEQFF
d_call: .; j_call: TRBJ1-2; v_call: TRBV18; clone_size: .; cdr3_nt: TGTGCCAGCTCCCGGCTAACATCTGAAAGCTCTGGCTACACCTTC; cdr3_aa: CASSRLTSESSGYTF
d_call: .; j_call: TRBJ2-7; v_call: TRBV19; clone_size: .; cdr3_nt: TGTGCCTCTCGCCCGGGCGGGGCAGGCTACGAGCAGTACTTC; cdr3_aa: CASRPGGAGYEQYF
d_call: .; j_call: TRBJ1-2; v_call: TRBV1; clone_size: .; cdr3_nt: TGCGCCAGCAGCCCCAGACAGGGAGAGGGCTACACCTTC; cdr3_aa: CASSPRQGEGYTF
d_call: TRBD1; j_call: TRBJ1-5; v_call: TRBV29-1; clone_size: .; cdr3_nt: TGCAGCGTGGGACAGGGGGCGGAACAGCCCCAGCATTTT; cdr3_aa: CSVGQGAEQPQHF
d_call: .; j_call: TRBJ1-2; v_call: TRBV11-3; clone_size: .; cdr3_nt: TGTGCCAGCAGCCCAGCCCAAGGACGCGACTATGGCTACACCTTC; cdr3_aa: CASSPAQGRDYGYTF
d_call: .; j_call: TRBJ1-1; v_call: TRBV25-1; clone_size: medium-sized; cdr3_nt: TGTGCCAGCAGTGAATCAGGGCTATTTGGTGAAGCTTTCTTT; cdr3_aa: CASSESGLFGEAFF
d_call: .; j_call: TRBJ1-2; v_call: TRBV5-1; clone_size: large; cdr3_nt: TGCGCCAGCAGCTTGGAGGCAGGGAATAAGGATGGCTACACCTTC; cdr3_aa: CASSLEAGNKDGYTF
d_call: .; j_call: TRBJ1-6; v_call: TRBV11-3; clone_size: .; cdr3_nt: TGTGCCAGCAGCTTAGAAACTAGAGGGATCGGAGGGAACTCACCCCTCCACTTT; cdr3_aa: CASSLETRGIGGNSPLHF